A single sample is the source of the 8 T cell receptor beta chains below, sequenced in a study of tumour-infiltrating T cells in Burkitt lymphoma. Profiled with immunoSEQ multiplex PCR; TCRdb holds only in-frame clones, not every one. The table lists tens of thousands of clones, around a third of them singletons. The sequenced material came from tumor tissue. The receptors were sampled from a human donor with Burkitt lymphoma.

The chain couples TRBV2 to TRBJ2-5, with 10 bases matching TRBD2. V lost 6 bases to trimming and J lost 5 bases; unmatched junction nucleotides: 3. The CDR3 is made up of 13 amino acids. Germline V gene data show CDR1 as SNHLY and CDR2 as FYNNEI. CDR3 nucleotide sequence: TGTGCCAGCAGCACAGCGGGGGGGGAGACCCAGTACTTC. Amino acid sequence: CASSTAGGETQYF. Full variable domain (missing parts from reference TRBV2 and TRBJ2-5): EPEVTQTPSHQVTQMGQEVILRCVPISNHLYFYWYRQILGQKVEFLVSFYNNEISEKSEIFDDQFSVERPDGSNFTLKIRSTKLEDSAMYFCASSTAGGETQYFGPGTRLLVL.

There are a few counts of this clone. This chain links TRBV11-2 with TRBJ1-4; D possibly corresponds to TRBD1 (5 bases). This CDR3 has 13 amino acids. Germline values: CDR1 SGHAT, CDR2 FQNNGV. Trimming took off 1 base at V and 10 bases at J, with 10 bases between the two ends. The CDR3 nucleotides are TGTGCCAGCAGCTTAGTATGGGGGGGAAAACTGTTTTTT. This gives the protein CASSLVWGGKLFF.

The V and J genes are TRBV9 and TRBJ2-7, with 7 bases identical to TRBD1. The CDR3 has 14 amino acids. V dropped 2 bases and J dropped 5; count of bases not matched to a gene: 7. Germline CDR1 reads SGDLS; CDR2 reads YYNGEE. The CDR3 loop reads CASSVGRGSHEQYF. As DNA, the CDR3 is TGTGCCAGCAGCGTGGGCAGGGGGAGCCACGAGCAGTACTTC. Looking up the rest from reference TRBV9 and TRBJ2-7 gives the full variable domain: DSGVTQTPKHLITATGQRVTLRCSPRSGDLSVYWYQQSLDQGLQFLIQYYNGEERAKGNILERFSAQQFPDLHSELNLSSLELGDSALYFCASSVGRGSHEQYFGPGTRLTVT.

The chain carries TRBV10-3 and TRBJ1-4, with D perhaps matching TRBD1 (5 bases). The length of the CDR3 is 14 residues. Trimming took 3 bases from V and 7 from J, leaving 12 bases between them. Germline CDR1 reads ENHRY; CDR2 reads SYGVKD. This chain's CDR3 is CAISEGRAFEKLFF. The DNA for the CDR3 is TGTGCCATCAGTGAAGGCAGGGCGTTTGAAAAACTGTTTTTT.

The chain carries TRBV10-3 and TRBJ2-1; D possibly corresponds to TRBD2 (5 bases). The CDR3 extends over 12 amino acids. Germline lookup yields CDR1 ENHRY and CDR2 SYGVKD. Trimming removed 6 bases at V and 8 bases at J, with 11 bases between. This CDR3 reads CAIRTGGDEQFF. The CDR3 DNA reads TGTGCCATCAGGACTGGAGGCGATGAGCAGTTCTTC.

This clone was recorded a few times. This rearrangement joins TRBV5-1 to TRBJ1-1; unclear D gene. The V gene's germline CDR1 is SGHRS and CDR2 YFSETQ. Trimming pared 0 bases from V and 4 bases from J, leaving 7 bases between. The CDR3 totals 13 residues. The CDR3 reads CASSLELGTEAFF. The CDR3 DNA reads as TGCGCCAGCAGCTTGGAGTTGGGCACTGAAGCTTTCTTT. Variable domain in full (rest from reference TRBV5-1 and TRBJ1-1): KAGVTQTPRYLIKTRGQQVTLSCSPISGHRSVSWYQQTPGQGLQFLFEYFSETQRNKGNFPGRFSGRQFSNSRSEMNVSTLELGDSALYLCASSLELGTEAFFGQGTRLTVV.

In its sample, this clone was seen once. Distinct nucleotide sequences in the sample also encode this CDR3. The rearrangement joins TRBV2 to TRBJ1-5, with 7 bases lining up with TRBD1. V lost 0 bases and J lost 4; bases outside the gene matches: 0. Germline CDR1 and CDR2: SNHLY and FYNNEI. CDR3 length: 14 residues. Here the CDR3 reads CASSEATGNQPQHF. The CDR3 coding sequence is TGTGCCAGCAGTGAAGCGACAGGGAATCAGCCCCAGCATTTT.

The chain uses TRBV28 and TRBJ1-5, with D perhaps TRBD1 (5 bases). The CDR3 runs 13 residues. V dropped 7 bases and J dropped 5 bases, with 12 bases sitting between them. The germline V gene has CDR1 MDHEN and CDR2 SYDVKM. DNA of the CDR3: TGTGCCAGCACGAAGGGGAAGGATCAGCCCCAGCATTTT. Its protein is CASTKGKDQPQHF.